This T cell receptor (beta chain) is from a study of monozygotic twins with inflammatory bowel disease. General observations from the study: Those with IBD had lower TCRbeta diversity (inverse Simpson) than their healthy co-twins did. Subtypes among T cells remained indistinguishable.

UMIs with a 6-nucleotide sample barcode were added by template switching. TCRdb re-called the 5' RACE reads, yielding one record per CDR3 amino acid sequence without DNA. Recorded for this sample: around 190,000 distinct CDR3 sequences. This CDR3 is 12 amino acids long. Germline V lookup: CDR1 SGHRS, CDR2 YFSETQ. With regard to this clonotype: Its specificity is unknown.

The sequencing input was blood. This chain connects TRBV5-1 to TRBJ2-3. This clonotype was sampled from a human donor with ulcerative colitis or Crohn's disease, or a healthy co-twin of an affected twin (not recorded which). CDR3 sequence reads: CASRRGTDTQYF.